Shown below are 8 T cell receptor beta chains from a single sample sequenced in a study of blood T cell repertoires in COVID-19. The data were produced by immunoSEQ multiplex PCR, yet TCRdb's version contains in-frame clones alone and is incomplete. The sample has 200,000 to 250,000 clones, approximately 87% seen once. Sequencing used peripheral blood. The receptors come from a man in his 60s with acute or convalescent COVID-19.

The CDR3: CASSDGTGGNYGYTF. For the CDR3, the DNA is TGTGCCAGCAGTGACGGGACAGGAGGTAACTATGGCTACACCTTC. The chain carries TRBV6-1 and TRBJ1-2, with 8 nucleotides matching TRBD1. CDR3 length: 15 amino acids. From germline, CDR1 is MNHNS and CDR2 SASEGT. The J segment lost 1 base and the V segment lost 3 bases, leaving 4 bases of the junction unmatched.

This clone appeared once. This CDR3 reads CSVPGTTTYEQYF. CDR3 nucleotide sequence: TGCAGCGTCCCCGGGACAACTACCTACGAGCAGTACTTC. The V and J genes are TRBV29-1 and TRBJ2-7; D may be TRBD1 (6 bases). Germline V gives CDR1 SQVTM, CDR2 ANQGSEA. Between the trimmed V and J ends, which lost 6 bases and 2 bases, there was a span of 14 bases. The CDR3 is 13 residues long.

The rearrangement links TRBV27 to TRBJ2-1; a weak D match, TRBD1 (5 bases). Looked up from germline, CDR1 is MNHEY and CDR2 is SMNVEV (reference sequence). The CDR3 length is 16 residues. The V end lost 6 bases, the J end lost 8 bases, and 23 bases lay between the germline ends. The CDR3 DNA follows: TGTGCCAGCAGCAATCCGCCTATATGGGGCGTGGATGAGCAGTTCTTC. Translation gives CASSNPPIWGVDEQFF.

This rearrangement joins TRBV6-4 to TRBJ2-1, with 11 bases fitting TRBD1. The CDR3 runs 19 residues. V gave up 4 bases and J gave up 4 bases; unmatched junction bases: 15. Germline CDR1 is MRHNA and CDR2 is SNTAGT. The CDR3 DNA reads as TGTGCCAGCAGTGTGGACAGGGGGCTGTCAGCGGGGCTTTACAATGAGCAGTTCTTC. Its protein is CASSVDRGLSAGLYNEQFF.

The CDR3 sequence is CSASFRNQPQHF. The CDR3 DNA reads as TGCAGTGCTAGTTTTAGAAATCAGCCCCAGCATTTT. The chain has TRBV20-1 and TRBJ1-5, with D hard to call. Between the trimmed V and J ends, which lost 3 bases and 4 bases, there was a span of 7 bases. This CDR3 is built from 12 residues. Germline lookup yields CDR1 DFQATT and CDR2 SNEGSKA (reference sequence).

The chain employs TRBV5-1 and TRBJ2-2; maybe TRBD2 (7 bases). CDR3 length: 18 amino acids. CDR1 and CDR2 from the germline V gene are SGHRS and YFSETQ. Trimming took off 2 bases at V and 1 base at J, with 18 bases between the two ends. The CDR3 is CASSFWGGEPVNTGELFF. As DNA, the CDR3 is TGCGCCAGCAGCTTTTGGGGGGGCGAGCCCGTGAACACCGGGGAGCTGTTTTTT.

CDR3 region: CASSLGGSASYEQYF. The CDR3 region has the DNA TGTGCCAGCAGCTTGGGCGGGAGCGCCTCCTACGAGCAGTACTTC. This chain uses TRBV11-3 with TRBJ2-7; 7 bases fit TRBD2. The CDR3 length is 15 residues. V gave up 3 bases and J gave up 0 bases; unmatched junction bases: 5. In germline, CDR1 is SGHNT, CDR2 YENEEA.

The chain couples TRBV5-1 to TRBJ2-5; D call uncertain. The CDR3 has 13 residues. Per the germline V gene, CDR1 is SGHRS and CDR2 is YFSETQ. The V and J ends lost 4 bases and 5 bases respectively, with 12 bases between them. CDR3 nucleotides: TGCGCCAGCAGCCCCACCTTAGTGGAGACCCAGTACTTC. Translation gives CASSPTLVETQYF.